This T cell receptor beta chain was recorded in a study of vaccination and CD4 T cells after COVID-19. General observations from the study: Convalescent patients' vaccine-specific clones were spike mono-reactive in 304 of 307 cases. SARS-CoV-2-reactive clonotype medians increased from around 20 to 38, not significantly.

The CDR3 consists of 17 residues. Germline lookup yields CDR1 MDHEN and CDR2 SYDVKM. V trimming: 5 bases; J trimming: 5 bases; junction bases outside the gene matches: 11. Scientists ran DNA taken from cultured CD4+ T cells through the Oncomine TCR Beta short-read assay for sequencing. TCRdb re-derived calls from the PCR reads in MiXCR, one entry per CDR3 protein. This sample carries some 11,000 distinct CDR3 sequences, roughly 40% of them seen once, and the ten largest clones take roughly 11%. The treatment denotes: approximately 11-day PBMC culture with coronavirus spike peptide pools or control peptides (ViraFEST assay). With regard to this clonotype: Its antigen is as yet unknown.

The receptor was isolated from a human donor who had recovered from COVID-19. J is TRBJ2-5 and V is TRBV28; 13 nucleotides align to TRBD2. The sample consisted of CD4+ T cells from blood, cultured in vitro, taken after SARS-CoV-2 vaccination. The CDR3, as DNA: TGTGCCAGCAGTCCCGGACTAGCGGGAGTCGGGGGGGAGACCCAGTACTTC. This codes for CASSPGLAGVGGETQYF.